The clone carrying this T cell receptor beta chain occurred a few times. TCRdb's copy holds only in-frame clones and misses some; the assay was immunoSEQ multiplex PCR. The table has approximately 50,000 clones, about nine tenths seen once. J gave up 5 bases and V 3 bases, and 0 bases lay outside the gene matches. Per germline, CDR1 MGHRA and CDR2 YSYEKL. CDR3 size: 12 residues. The sample is drawn from a study of control samples from healthy donors and cancer patients. Sequencing was performed on PBMCs. This sequence was found in a man aged 55 to 70 with head and neck cancer. V gene TRBV4-1 combines with J gene TRBJ2-7; 8 bases fit TRBD1. The CDR3 region is CASSQTGDEQYF. The CDR3 region has the DNA TGCGCCAGCAGCCAGACAGGGGACGAGCAGTACTTC.